The 12 T cell receptor beta chains in this list originate from one sample, sequenced in a study of T cell responses to AZD1222 COVID-19 vaccine. The repertoire was sequenced with immunoSEQ multiplex PCR; TCRdb's copy has only in-frame clones and lacks some. In the table there are roughly 150,000 clones, roughly nine tenths of which are singletons. The specimen was peripheral blood, collected 28 days after the second AZD1222 dose. These TCRs come from an adult who received the AZD1222 COVID-19 vaccine.

The genes are TRBV7-9 and TRBJ1-2; the D is unclear. The CDR3 sequence is 14 residues long. Germline CDR1 SEHNR, CDR2 FQNEAQ (reference sequence). Trimming pared 5 bases from V and 0 bases from J, leaving 10 bases between. Here the CDR3 reads CASSRFVSNYGYTF. The CDR3 DNA is TGTGCCAGCAGCCGTTTCGTCTCTAACTATGGCTACACCTTC.

V usage is TRBV19 and J usage is TRBJ1-3; TRBD1 might be the D (6 bases). This CDR3 contains 12 residues. Per the germline V gene, CDR1 is LNHDA and CDR2 is SQIVND (reference sequence). Trimming took 8 bases from V and 1 from J, leaving 6 bases between them. The CDR3 loop is CASGQSGNTIYF. In DNA, the CDR3 is TGTGCCAGTGGACAGTCTGGAAACACCATATATTTT. Full variable domain (rest looked up from reference TRBV19 and TRBJ1-3): DGGITQSPKYLFRKEGQNVTLSCEQNLNHDAMYWYRQDPGQGLRLIYYSQIVNDFQKGDIAEGYSVSREKKESFPLTVTSAQKNPTAFYLCASGQSGNTIYFGEGSWLTVV.

The V call is TRBV5-5, the J call TRBJ2-2, with D maybe TRBD2 (5 bases). Trimming removed 2 bases at V and 6 bases at J, with 14 bases between. The CDR3 consists of 15 residues. Germline CDR1 and CDR2: SGHKS and YYEKEE (reference sequence). Written as DNA, the CDR3 is TGTGCCAGCAGCTTTTCCGGGATGGGTCCCGGGGAGCTGTTTTTT. It translates to CASSFSGMGPGELFF.

The CDR3 region is CASSSTGREGQPQHF. In DNA form, the CDR3 reads TGCGCCAGCAGTTCTACAGGGCGAGAAGGACAGCCCCAGCATTTT. V is TRBV10-1 and J is TRBJ1-5; maybe TRBD1 (6 bases). Germline CDR1 reads WNHNN; CDR2 reads SYGVQD (reference sequence). The CDR3 covers 15 residues. V shed 5 bases and J shed 7 bases, with 18 bases lying between them.

This chain joins TRBV18 and TRBJ2-4; perhaps TRBD1 as D (6 bases). The germline gives CDR1 KGHSH, CDR2 LQKENI. V was clipped by 4 bases and J by 1 base, with 17 bases between them. The CDR3 is 17 amino acids. This chain's CDR3 is CASSLQTGSLAKNIQYF. The CDR3 DNA follows: TGTGCCAGCTCACTACAAACAGGGTCTCTTGCCAAAAACATTCAGTACTTC.

The J gene is TRBJ2-4, the V gene TRBV29-1; TRBD2 might be the D (5 bases). Germline V gene data show CDR1 as SQVTM and CDR2 as ANQGSEA. Trimming took 7 bases from V and 0 from J, leaving 13 bases between them. CDR3 length equals 14 residues. The chain's CDR3 is CSAELDLAKNIQYF. CDR3 nucleotides: TGCAGCGCCGAGCTGGACTTAGCCAAAAACATTCAGTACTTC.

The CDR3 DNA reads TGTGCCAGCTCACCACTCCCGGGACAGGGAACCTACCAAGAGACCCAGTACTTC. Translated, it gives CASSPLPGQGTYQETQYF. The chain recombines TRBV18 with TRBJ2-5, with 9 nucleotides matching TRBD1. Per the germline V gene, CDR1 is KGHSH and CDR2 is LQKENI. Germline trimming cut 1 base from V and 0 bases from J; bases unmatched to any gene: 9. This CDR3 is built from 18 residues.

CDR3 sequence: CASSLEPDRVPSGANVLTF. The CDR3 region has the DNA TGCGCCAGCAGCTTGGAACCAGACAGGGTTCCCTCTGGGGCCAACGTCCTGACTTTC. The chain links TRBV5-1 to TRBJ2-6, with 7 positions matching TRBD1. CDR3 size: 19 residues. The trim removed 0 bases at V and 0 bases at J, leaving 9 bases unmatched. Per the germline V gene, CDR1 is SGHRS and CDR2 is YFSETQ.

The V call is TRBV12-1, the J call TRBJ2-1; the table's D call, TRBD2, was not checked against the DNA. TRBV12-1 represents a pseudogene. This CDR3 region has 16 residues. The CDR3 loop is CASSFLGAPPYNEQFF. In DNA form, the CDR3 reads TGTGCCAGCAGCTTTCTCGGAGCCCCTCCCTACAATGAGCAGTTCTTC.

A few counts support this clone. J is TRBJ1-2 and V is TRBV2; no clear D. Germline loops: CDR1 SNHLY, CDR2 FYNNEI. The CDR3 contains 14 residues. Trimming stripped 1 base from V and 4 bases from J, with 10 bases between. The CDR3 loop is CASSEGNSIYGYTF. CDR3 bases: TGTGCCAGCAGTGAAGGAAATAGCATCTATGGCTACACCTTC.

The rearrangement uses TRBV11-2 and TRBJ2-2, with 8 bases lining up with TRBD1. The germline V gene has CDR1 SGHAT and CDR2 FQNNGV. Trimming cost V 5 bases and J 3 bases; bases outside gene matches: 8. This CDR3 region has 16 residues. CDR3 amino acids: CASSQRRTGHTGELFF. For the CDR3, the DNA is TGTGCCAGCAGCCAACGAAGGACAGGGCACACCGGGGAGCTGTTTTTT.

In its sample, this clone was seen a few times. The chain employs TRBV18 and TRBJ1-2; no clear D gene. Germline V lookup: CDR1 KGHSH, CDR2 LQKENI. The V end was cut by 3 bases, the J end by 4 bases, with 12 bases between. The CDR3 covers 14 residues. The CDR3 DNA reads TGTGCCAGCTCACCCCAGGACGATGCCTATGGCTACACCTTC. As protein: CASSPQDDAYGYTF.